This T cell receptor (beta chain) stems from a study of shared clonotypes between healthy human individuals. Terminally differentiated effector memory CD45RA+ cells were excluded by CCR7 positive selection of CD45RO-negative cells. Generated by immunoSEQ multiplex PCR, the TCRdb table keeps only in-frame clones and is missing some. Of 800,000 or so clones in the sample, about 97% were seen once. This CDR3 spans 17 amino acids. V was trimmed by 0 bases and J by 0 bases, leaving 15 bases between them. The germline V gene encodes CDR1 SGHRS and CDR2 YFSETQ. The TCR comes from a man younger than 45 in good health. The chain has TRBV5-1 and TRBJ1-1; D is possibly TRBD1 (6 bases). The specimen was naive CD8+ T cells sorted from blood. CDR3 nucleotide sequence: TGCGCCAGCAGCTTGGTCGGGCAGGGGATTGTGAACACTGAAGCTTTCTTT. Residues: CASSLVGQGIVNTEAFF.